This note documents a single TCR beta chain sequence. This entry comes from a study of blood T cell repertoires in COVID-19. V lost 6 bases to trimming and J lost 0 bases, with 18 bases between them. The germline CDR1 and CDR2 sequences are KGHSH and LQKENI. The CDR3 contains 17 residues. Participants came from roughly 23 US areas, aged roughly 18 to 95 years. Participant reports of clinical history set cohort assignment. Recovery meant two consecutive negative NP/OP PCR tests, professional clearance, or resolved symptoms. Per the study methods: Estimated nucleated cell counts came from reference gene primer amplification. Only in-frame clones appear in the TCRdb table, and some are missing; sequencing was by immunoSEQ multiplex PCR. V, J and clone size are taken as reported in that table, and D and trimming were inferred from the DNA itself. Seen here are over 150,000 clones, around 87% observed once, and the top ten hold approximately 2.2%.

This receptor was identified in a woman in her thirties who had recovered from COVID-19. The specimen sequenced was PBMCs or T cells enriched from blood (not recorded which). This sequence joins TRBV18 and TRBJ1-3; D perhaps matches TRBD1 (6 bases). CDR3 loop: CASSHQRTESSGNTIYF. CDR3 nucleotides: TGTGCCAGCTCGCATCAAAGGACAGAAAGCTCTGGAAACACCATATATTTT.